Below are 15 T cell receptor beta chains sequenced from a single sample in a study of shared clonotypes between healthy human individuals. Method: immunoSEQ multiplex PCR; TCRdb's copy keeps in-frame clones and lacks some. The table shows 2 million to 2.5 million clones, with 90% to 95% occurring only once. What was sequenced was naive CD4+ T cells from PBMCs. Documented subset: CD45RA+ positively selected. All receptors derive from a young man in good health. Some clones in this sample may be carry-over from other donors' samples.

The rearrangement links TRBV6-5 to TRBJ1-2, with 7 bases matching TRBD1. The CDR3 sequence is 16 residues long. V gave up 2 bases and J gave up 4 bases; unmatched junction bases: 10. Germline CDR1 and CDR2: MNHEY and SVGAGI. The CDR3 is CASSYRPRDSPYGYTF. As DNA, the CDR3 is TGTGCCAGCAGTTACCGCCCCCGGGACAGTCCCTATGGCTACACCTTC.

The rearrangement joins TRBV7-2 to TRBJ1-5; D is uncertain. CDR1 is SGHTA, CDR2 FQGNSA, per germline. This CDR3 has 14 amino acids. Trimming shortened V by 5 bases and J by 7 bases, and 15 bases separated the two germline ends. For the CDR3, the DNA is TGTGCCAGCAGCCCAAGTGGGGTTGGACAGCCCCAGCATTTT. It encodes CASSPSGVGQPQHF. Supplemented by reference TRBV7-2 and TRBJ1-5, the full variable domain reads GAGVSQSPSNKVTEKGKDVELRCDPISGHTALYWYRQSLGQGLEFLIYFQGNSAPDKSGLPSDRFSAERTGGSVSTLTIQRTQQEDSAVYLCASSPSGVGQPQHFGDGTRLSIL.

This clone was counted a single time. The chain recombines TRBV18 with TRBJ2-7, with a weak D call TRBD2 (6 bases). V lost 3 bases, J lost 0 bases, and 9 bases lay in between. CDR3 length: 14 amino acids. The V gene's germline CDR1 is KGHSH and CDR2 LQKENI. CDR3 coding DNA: TGTGCCAGCTCACCCTCGGGGGACTCCTACGAGCAGTACTTC. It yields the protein CASSPSGDSYEQYF.

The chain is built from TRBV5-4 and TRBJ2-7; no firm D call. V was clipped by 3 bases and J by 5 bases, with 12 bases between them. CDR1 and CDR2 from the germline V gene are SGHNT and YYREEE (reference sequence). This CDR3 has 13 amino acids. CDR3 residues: CASSSDIRDEQYF. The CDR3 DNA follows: TGTGCCAGCAGCTCCGACATAAGGGACGAGCAGTACTTC.

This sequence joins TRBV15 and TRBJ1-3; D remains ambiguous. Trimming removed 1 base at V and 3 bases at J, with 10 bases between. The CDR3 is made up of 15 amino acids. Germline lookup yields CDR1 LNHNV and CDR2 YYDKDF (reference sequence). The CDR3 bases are TGTGCCACCAGCAGAGGCCTACCGGGTGGAAACACCATATATTTT. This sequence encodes CATSRGLPGGNTIYF. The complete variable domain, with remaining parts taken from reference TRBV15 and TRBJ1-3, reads DAMVIQNPRYQVTQFGKPVTLSCSQTLNHNVMYWYQQKSSQAPKLLFHYYDKDFNNEADTPDNFQSRRPNTSFCFLDIRSPGLGDTAMYLCATSRGLPGGNTIYFGEGSWLTVV.

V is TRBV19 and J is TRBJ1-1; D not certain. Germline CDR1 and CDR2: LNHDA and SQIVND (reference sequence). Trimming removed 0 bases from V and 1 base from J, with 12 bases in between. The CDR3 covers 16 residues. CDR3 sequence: CASSIDGRRWNTEAFF. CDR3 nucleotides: TGTGCCAGTAGTATAGACGGTCGTCGGTGGAACACTGAAGCTTTCTTT. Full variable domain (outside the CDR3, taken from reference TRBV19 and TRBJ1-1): DGGITQSPKYLFRKEGQNVTLSCEQNLNHDAMYWYRQDPGQGLRLIYYSQIVNDFQKGDIAEGYSVSREKKESFPLTVTSAQKNPTAFYLCASSIDGRRWNTEAFFGQGTRLTVV.

CDR3 nucleotide sequence: TGCAGCGTTGAGATATCAGTGAACACTGAAGCTTTCTTT. Translation gives CSVEISVNTEAFF. The chain uses TRBV29-1 and TRBJ1-1; D gene uncertain. CDR1 and CDR2 (germline): SQVTM, ANQGSEA. The V and J ends lost 3 bases and 0 bases respectively, with 8 bases between them. CDR3 length: 13 amino acids.

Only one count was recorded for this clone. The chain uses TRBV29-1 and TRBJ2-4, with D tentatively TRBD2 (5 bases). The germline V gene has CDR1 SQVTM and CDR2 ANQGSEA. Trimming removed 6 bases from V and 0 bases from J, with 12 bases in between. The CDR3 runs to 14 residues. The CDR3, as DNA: TGCAGCGTGGCCGGGATCCTAGCCAAAAACATTCAGTACTTC. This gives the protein CSVAGILAKNIQYF.

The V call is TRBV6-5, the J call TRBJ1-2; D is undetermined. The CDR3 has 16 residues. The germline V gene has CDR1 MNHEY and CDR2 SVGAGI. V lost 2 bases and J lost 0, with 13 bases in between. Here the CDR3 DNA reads TGTGCCAGCAGTTACAAGGCAGTTCCAGCTAACTATGGCTACACCTTC. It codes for CASSYKAVPANYGYTF.

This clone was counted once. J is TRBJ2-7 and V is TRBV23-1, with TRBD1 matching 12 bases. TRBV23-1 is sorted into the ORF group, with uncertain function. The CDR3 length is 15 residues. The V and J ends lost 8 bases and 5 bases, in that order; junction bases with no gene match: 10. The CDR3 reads CASAATGTGGDEQYF. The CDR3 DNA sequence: TGCGCCAGCGCGGCCACCGGGACAGGGGGCGACGAGCAGTACTTC.

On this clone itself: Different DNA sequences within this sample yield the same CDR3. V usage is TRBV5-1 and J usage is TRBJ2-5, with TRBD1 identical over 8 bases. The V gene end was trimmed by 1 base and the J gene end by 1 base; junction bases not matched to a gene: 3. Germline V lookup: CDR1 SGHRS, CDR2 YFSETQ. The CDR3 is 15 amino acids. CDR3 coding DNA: TGCGCCAGCAGCTTGCAGGGGGCTATCCAAGAGACCCAGTACTTC. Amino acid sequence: CASSLQGAIQETQYF.

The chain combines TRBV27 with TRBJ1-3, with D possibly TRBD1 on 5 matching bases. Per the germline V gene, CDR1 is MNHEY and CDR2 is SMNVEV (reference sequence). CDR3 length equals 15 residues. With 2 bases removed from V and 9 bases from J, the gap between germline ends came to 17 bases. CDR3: CASSLGRDGVGTIYF. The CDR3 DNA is TGTGCCAGCAGTTTAGGCAGGGATGGTGTCGGCACCATATATTTT.

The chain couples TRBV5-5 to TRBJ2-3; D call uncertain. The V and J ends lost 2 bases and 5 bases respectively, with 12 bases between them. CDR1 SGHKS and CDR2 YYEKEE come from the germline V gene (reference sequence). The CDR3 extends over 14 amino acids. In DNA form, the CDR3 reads TGTGCCAGCAGCTTTCAATCCATAGGAGATACGCAGTATTTT. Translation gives CASSFQSIGDTQYF.

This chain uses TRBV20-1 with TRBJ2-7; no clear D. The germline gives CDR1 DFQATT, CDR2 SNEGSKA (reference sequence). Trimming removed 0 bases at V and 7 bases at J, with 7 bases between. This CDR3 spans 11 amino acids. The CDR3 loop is CSARDDGEQYF. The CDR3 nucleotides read TGCAGTGCTAGAGATGACGGGGAGCAGTACTTC.

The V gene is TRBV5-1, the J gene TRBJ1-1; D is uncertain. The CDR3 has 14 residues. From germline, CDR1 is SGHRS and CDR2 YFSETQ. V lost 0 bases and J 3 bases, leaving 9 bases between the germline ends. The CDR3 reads CASSLGVRDTEAFF. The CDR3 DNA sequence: TGCGCCAGCAGCTTGGGGGTGAGGGACACTGAAGCTTTCTTT.